This TCR beta chain emerged from a study of blood T cell repertoires in COVID-19. As originally analysed: How many nucleated cells were present was estimated from reference gene primer amplification. Produced via immunoSEQ multiplex PCR; TCRdb's table is partial and in-frame only. V, J and clone size are taken as reported in that table, and D and trimming were inferred from the DNA itself. The sample carries 220,000 or so clones, 82% recorded once. The CDR3 contains 16 residues. V was clipped by 0 bases and J by 0 bases, with 13 bases between them. Germline CDR1 is SGHTS and CDR2 is YDEGEE. This clonotype was sampled from a woman in her sixties who had recovered from COVID-19. Sequenced sample: PBMCs or T cells enriched from blood (not recorded which). The V call is TRBV5-8, the J call TRBJ2-7; possibly TRBD2 for D (6 bases). Here the CDR3 reads CASSLDFRTNSYEQYF. CDR3 coding DNA: TGTGCCAGCAGCTTGGACTTCCGGACTAACTCCTACGAGCAGTACTTC.